The rows below give T cell receptor beta chains drawn from one sample of a study of a mutant IDH1 vaccine in newly diagnosed glioma. Their cognate antigens are unknown. This table comes from immunoSEQ multiplex PCR, and its TCRdb copy is limited to in-frame clones, with some not included. The sample carries approximately 60,000 clones, roughly four fifths recorded once. Here the sequenced sample was PBMCs, taken from a glioma patient whose treatment included an IDH1 peptide vaccine. The receptors derive from a man aged 25 to 40 with glioma. Both conserved end residues are part of each CDR3. Fields, in order: V gene, J gene, CDR3 protein.

v_call: TRBV11-3
j_call: TRBJ1-1
cdr3_aa: CASSLVGGSTEAFF

v_call: TRBV7-6
j_call: TRBJ2-1
cdr3_aa: CASSLETGVRDEQFF

v_call: TRBV5-6
j_call: TRBJ2-5
cdr3_aa: CASSLGTHGGETQYF

v_call: TRBV6-5
j_call: TRBJ2-5
cdr3_aa: CASSYSMGRRETQYF

v_call: TRBV2
j_call: TRBJ1-5
cdr3_aa: CASSGQGGNQPQHF

v_call: TRBV5-1
j_call: TRBJ1-1
cdr3_aa: CASSYKTGGVNTEAFF

v_call: TRBV15
j_call: TRBJ2-5
cdr3_aa: CATSRELDSGTVETQYF

v_call: TRBV5-4
j_call: TRBJ1-2
cdr3_aa: CASSLAQLGFLTTYGYTF

v_call: TRBV20-1
j_call: TRBJ1-5
cdr3_aa: CSARVGSLQHF

v_call: TRBV6-1
j_call: TRBJ1-3
cdr3_aa: CASSEAASVSGNTIYF

v_call: TRBV11-2
j_call: TRBJ1-1
cdr3_aa: CASSLVGLNQRNTEAFF

v_call: TRBV7-9
j_call: TRBJ1-2
cdr3_aa: CASSPNPNYGYTF

v_call: TRBV29-1
j_call: TRBJ2-5
cdr3_aa: CSVVSGWGAETQYF